This T cell receptor beta chain was obtained from a study of blood T cell repertoires in COVID-19. Study summary: COVID-19 samples, acute and convalescent, were from the United States, Italy and Spain. The analysed material was cDNA or gDNA that came from T cells, B-cell-depleted T cells, or PBMCs.

A Seattle source enrolled patients during active infection and followed them longitudinally. The V end lost 4 bases, the J end lost 2 bases, and 14 bases lay between the germline ends. CDR1 is MDHEN and CDR2 is SYDVKM in the germline V gene. The CDR3 covers 16 residues. As originally analysed: Estimated nucleated cell counts came from reference gene primer amplification. Generated by immunoSEQ multiplex PCR, the TCRdb table keeps only in-frame clones and is missing some. That table supplies the V and J calls and clone size; D and trimming were determined from the DNA. This table holds about 55,000 clones, approximately 90% found once.

The source material was peripheral blood. V and J are TRBV28 and TRBJ2-2, with D perhaps TRBD1 (7 bases). The source of this sequence is a man in his forties with COVID-19, enrolled during active disease. The CDR3 reads CASSWRDSHNTGELFF. DNA for the CDR3: TGTGCCAGCAGTTGGAGGGACAGTCATAACACCGGGGAGCTGTTTTTT.